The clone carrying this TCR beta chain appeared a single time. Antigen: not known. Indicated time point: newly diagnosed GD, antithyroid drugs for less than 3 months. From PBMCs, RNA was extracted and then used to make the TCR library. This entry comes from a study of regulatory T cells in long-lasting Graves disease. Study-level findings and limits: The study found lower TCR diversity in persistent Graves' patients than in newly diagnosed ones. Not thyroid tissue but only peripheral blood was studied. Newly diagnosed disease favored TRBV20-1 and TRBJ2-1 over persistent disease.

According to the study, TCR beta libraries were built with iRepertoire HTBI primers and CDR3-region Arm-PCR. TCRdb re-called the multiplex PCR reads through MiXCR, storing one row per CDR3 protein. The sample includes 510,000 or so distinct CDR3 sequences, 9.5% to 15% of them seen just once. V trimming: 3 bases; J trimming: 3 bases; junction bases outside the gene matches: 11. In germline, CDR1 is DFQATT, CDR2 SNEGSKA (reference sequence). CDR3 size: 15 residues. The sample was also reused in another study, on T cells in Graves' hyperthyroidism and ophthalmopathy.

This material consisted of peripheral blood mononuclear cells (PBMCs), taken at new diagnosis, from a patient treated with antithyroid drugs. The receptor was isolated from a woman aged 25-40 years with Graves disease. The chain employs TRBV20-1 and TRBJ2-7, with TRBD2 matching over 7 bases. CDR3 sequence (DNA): TGCAGTGCTAGTAGCCGGACTAGGCCGGACTACGAGCAGTACTTC. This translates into CSASSRTRPDYEQYF.